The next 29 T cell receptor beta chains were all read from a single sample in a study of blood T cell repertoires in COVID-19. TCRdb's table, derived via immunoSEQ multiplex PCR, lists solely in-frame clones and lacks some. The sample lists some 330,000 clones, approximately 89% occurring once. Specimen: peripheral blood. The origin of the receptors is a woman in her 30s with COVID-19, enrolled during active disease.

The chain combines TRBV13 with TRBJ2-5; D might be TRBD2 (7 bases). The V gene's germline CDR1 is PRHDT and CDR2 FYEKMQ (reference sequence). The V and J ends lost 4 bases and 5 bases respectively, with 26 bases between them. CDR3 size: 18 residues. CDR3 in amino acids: CASSSSSLFAGARETQYF. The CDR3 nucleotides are TGTGCCAGCAGCTCCTCCTCCCTTTTTGCGGGGGCCCGGGAGACCCAGTACTTC. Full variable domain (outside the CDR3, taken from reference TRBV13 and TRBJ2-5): AAGVIQSPRHLIKEKRETATLKCYPIPRHDTVYWYQQGPGQDPQFLISFYEKMQSDKGSIPDRFSAQQFSDYHSELNMSSLELGDSALYFCASSSSSLFAGARETQYFGPGTRLLVL.

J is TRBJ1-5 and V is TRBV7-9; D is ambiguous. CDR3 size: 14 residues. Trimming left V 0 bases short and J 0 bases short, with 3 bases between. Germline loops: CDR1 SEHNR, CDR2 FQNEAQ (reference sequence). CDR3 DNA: TGTGCCAGCAGCTTAGCTAATAGCAATCAGCCCCAGCATTTT. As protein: CASSLANSNQPQHF.

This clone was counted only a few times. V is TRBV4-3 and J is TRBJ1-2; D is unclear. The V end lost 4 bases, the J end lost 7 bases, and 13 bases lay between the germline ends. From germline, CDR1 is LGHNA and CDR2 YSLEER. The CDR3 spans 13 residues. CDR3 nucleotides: TGCGCCAGCAGCCTAAGGACGGGGTCTGGCTACACCTTC. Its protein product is CASSLRTGSGYTF.

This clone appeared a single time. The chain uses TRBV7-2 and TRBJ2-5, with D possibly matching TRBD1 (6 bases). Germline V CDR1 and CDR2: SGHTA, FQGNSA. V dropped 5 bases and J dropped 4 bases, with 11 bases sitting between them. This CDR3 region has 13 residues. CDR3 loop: CASSRGQGETQYF. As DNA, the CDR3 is TGTGCCAGCAGCCGGGGACAAGGAGAGACCCAGTACTTC.

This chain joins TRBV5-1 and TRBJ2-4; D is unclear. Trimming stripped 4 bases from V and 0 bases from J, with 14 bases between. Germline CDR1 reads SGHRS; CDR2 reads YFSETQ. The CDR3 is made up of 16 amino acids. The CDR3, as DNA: TGCGCCAGCAGCCCCCCGGGTCCTTTAGCCAAAAACATTCAGTACTTC. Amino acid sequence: CASSPPGPLAKNIQYF.

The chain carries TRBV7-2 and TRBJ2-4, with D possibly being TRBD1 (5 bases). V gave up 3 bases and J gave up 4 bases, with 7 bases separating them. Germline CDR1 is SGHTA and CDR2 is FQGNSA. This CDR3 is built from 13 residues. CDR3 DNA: TGTGCCAGCAGCTTTAGACAGAAAAACATTCAGTACTTC. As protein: CASSFRQKNIQYF.

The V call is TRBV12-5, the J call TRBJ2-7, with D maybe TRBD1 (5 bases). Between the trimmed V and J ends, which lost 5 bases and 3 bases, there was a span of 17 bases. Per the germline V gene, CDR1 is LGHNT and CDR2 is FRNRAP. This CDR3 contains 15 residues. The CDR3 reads CASGPSDRSYYEQYV. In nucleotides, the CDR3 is TGTGCTAGTGGTCCTTCAGACAGATCCTACTACGAGCAGTACGTC.

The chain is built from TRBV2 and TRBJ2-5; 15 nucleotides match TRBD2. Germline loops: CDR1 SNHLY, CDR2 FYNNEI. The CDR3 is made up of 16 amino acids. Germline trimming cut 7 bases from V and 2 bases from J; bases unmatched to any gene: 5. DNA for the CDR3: TGTGCCAGCATCACCGGGACTAGCGGGAGGCAAGAGACCCAGTACTTC. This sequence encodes CASITGTSGRQETQYF.

The chain's CDR3 is CASLQEGAGSPLHF. CDR3 bases: TGTGCCAGCCTCCAGGAAGGGGCTGGTTCACCCCTCCACTTT. The chain recombines TRBV2 with TRBJ1-6; D might be TRBD1 (5 bases). This CDR3 comprises 14 residues. Trimming took 8 bases from V and 9 from J, leaving 17 bases between them. Germline CDR1 is SNHLY and CDR2 is FYNNEI.

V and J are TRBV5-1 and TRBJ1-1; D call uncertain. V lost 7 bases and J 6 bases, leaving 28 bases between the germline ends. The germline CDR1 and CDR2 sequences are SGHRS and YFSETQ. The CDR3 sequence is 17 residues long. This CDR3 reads CASHLNPQAPARAEAFF. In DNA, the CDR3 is TGCGCCAGCCACTTAAACCCTCAGGCACCCGCCCGAGCTGAAGCTTTCTTT. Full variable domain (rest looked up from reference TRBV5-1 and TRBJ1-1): KAGVTQTPRYLIKTRGQQVTLSCSPISGHRSVSWYQQTPGQGLQFLFEYFSETQRNKGNFPGRFSGRQFSNSRSEMNVSTLELGDSALYLCASHLNPQAPARAEAFFGQGTRLTVV.

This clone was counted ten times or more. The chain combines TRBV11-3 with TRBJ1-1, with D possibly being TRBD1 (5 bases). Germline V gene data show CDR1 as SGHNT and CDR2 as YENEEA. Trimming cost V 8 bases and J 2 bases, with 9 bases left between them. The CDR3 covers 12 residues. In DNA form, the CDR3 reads TGTGCCAGCGCGGGGACCAACACTGAAGCTTTCTTT. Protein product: CASAGTNTEAFF. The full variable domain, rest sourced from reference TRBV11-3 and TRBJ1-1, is EAGVVQSPRYKIIEKKQPVAFWCNPISGHNTLYWYLQNLGQGPELLIRYENEEAVDDSQLPKDRFSAERLKGVDSTLKIQPAELGDSAVYLCASAGTNTEAFFGQGTRLTVV.

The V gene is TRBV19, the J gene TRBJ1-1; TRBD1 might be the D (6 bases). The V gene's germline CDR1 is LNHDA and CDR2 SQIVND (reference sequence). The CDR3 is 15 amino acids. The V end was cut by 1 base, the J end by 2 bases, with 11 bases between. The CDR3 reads CASSIGRGHNTEAFF. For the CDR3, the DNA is TGTGCCAGTAGTATAGGGCGGGGGCACAACACTGAAGCTTTCTTT.

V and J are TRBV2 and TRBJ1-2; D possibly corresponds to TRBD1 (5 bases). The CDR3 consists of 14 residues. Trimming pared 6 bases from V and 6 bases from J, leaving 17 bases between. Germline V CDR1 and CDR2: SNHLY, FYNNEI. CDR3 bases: TGTGCCAGCAGCTTTGACAGATCTTCGGATGGCTACACCTTC. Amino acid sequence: CASSFDRSSDGYTF.

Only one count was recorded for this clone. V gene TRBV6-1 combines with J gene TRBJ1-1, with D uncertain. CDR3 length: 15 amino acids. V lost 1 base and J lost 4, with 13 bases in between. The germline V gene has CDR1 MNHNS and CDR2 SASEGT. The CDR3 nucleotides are TGTGCCAGCAGTGAAGGCGGGGTGGAGGTCACTGAAGCTTTCTTT. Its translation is CASSEGGVEVTEAFF.

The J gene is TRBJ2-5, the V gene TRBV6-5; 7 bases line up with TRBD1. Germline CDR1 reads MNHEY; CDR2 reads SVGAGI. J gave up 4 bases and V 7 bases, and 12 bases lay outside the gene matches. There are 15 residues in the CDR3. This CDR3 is CASILPWDSRETQYF. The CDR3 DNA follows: TGTGCCAGCATATTACCATGGGACAGTCGAGAGACCCAGTACTTC.

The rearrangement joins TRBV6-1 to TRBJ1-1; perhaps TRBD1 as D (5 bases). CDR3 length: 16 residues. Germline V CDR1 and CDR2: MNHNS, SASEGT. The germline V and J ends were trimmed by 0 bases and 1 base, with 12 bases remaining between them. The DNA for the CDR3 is TGTGCCAGCAGTGAAGCGGGAGGGGCGTCGAACACTGAAGCTTTCTTT. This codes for CASSEAGGASNTEAFF.

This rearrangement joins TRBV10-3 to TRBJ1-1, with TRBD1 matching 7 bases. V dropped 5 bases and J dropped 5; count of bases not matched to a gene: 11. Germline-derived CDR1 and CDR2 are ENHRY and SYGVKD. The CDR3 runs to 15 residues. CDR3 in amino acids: CAISTEGARGTEAFF. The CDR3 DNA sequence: TGTGCCATCAGTACGGAGGGGGCGAGAGGAACTGAAGCTTTCTTT.

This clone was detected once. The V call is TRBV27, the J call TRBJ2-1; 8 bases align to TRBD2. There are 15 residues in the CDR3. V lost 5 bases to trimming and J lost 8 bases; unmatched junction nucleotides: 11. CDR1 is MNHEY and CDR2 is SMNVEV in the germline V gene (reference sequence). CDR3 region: CASSGRTSKVDEQFF. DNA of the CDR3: TGTGCCAGCAGTGGGAGGACTAGCAAAGTTGATGAGCAGTTCTTC.

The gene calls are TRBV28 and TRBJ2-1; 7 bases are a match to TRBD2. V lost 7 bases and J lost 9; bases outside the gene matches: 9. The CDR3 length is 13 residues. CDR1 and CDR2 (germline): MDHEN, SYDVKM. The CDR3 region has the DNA TGTGCCAGCACACCCGGGACTATGGGTGAGCAGTTCTTC. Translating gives CASTPGTMGEQFF.

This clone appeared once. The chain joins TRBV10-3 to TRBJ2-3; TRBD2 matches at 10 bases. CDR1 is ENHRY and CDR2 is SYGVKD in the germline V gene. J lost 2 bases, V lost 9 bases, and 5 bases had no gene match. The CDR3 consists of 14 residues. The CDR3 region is CAIGTSETTDTQYF. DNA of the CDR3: TGTGCCATAGGGACTAGCGAGACCACAGATACGCAGTATTTT.

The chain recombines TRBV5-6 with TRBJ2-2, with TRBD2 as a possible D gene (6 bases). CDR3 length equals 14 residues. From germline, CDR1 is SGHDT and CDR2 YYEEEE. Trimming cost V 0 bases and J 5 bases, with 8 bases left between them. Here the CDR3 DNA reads TGTGCCAGCAGCTTGGTAGCGGAGACCGGGGAGCTGTTTTTT. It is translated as CASSLVAETGELFF.

As DNA, the CDR3 is TGTGCCAGCTCACCCAGCATGGGACTTCATTACGAGCAGTACGTC. This translates into CASSPSMGLHYEQYV. This chain joins TRBV18 and TRBJ2-7; a possible D gene is TRBD2 (6 bases). The length of the CDR3 is 15 residues. Germline CDR1 KGHSH, CDR2 LQKENI. Trimming shortened V by 3 bases and J by 4 bases, and 16 bases separated the two germline ends.

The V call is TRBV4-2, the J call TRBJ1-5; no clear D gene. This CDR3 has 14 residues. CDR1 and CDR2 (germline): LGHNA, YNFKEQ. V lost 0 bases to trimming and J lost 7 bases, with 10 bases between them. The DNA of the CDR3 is TGTGCCAGCAGCCAAGACAGCGAGTCCCAGCCCCAGCATTTT. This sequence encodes CASSQDSESQPQHF.

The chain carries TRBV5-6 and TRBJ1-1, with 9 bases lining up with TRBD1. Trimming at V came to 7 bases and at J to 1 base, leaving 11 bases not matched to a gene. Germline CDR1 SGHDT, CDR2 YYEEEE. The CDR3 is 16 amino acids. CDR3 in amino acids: CASHLTGGGSNTEAFF. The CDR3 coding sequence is TGTGCCAGCCATCTCACAGGGGGCGGATCGAACACTGAAGCTTTCTTT. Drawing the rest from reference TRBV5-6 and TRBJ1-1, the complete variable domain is DAGVTQSPTHLIKTRGQQVTLRCSPKSGHDTVSWYQQALGQGPQFIFQYYEEEERQRGNFPDRFSGHQFPNYSSELNVNALLLGDSALYLCASHLTGGGSNTEAFFGQGTRLTVV.

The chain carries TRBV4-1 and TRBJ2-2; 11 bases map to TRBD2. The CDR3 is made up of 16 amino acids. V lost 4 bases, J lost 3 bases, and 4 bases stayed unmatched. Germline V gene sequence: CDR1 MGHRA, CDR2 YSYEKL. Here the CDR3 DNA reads TGCGCCAGCAGCCCTAAACTAGCGGGGGACACCGGGGAGCTGTTTTTT. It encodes CASSPKLAGDTGELFF.

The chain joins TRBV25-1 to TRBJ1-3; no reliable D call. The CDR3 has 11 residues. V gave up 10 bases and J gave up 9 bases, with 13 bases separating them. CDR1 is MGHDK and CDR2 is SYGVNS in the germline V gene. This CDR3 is CATEWGGTIYF. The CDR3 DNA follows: TGTGCCACCGAATGGGGAGGCACCATATATTTT.

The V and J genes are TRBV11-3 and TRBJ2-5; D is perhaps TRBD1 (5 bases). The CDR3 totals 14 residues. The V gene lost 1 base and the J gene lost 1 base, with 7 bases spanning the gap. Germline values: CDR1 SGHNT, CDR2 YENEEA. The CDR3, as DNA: TGTGCCAGCAGCTTAGGGGGCGTCCAAGAGACCCAGTACTTC. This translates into CASSLGGVQETQYF.

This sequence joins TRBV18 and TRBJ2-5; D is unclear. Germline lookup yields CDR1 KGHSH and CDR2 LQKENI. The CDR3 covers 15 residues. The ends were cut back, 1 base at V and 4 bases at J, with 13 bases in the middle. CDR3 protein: CASSPQLPPGETQYF. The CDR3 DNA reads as TGTGCCAGCTCACCACAGTTGCCGCCGGGAGAGACCCAGTACTTC.

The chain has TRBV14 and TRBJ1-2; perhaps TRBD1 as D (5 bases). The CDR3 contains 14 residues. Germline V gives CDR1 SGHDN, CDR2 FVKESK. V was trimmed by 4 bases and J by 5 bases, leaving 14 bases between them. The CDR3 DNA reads TGTGCCAGCAGCCTTGACAGACGGATTTATGGCTACACCTTC. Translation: CASSLDRRIYGYTF.